These 30 T cell receptor beta chains originate from one sample sequenced in a study of post-analysis software for immune sequencing data. General study points: Roughly five TRBV segments, including TRBV5-6, TRBV5-1 and TRBV20-1, were more frequent in patients than controls.

Their cognate antigens are unknown. Incorporated into the TCR beta cDNA libraries were unique molecular identifiers, which served to reduce PCR and sequencing biases. TCRdb analysed the PCR reads with MiXCR anew, one entry per CDR3 protein. The table records hundreds of thousands of distinct CDR3 sequences, 44% of them present only once. The sequenced material came from blood. These receptors were collected from a girl aged 5 to 17 with multiple sclerosis.

The CDR3 DNA reads as TGTGCCAGCAGTTTAAAATACTCCTCCTACTACGAGCAGTACTTC. Translation gives CASSLKYSSYYEQYF. The chain uses TRBV27 and TRBJ2-7; no definite D call. V lost 2 bases to trimming and J lost 3 bases, with 14 bases between them. The germline V gene has CDR1 MNHEY and CDR2 SMNVEV (reference sequence). The CDR3 contains 15 residues.

This clonotype was detected only a few times. The chain has TRBV5-4 and TRBJ1-2; D remains ambiguous. Trimming took off 1 base at V and 3 bases at J, with 10 bases between the two ends. In germline, CDR1 is SGHNT, CDR2 YYREEE (reference sequence). The CDR3 consists of 14 residues. CDR3: CASSLRWKDYGYTF. DNA for the CDR3: TGTGCCAGCAGCTTGAGGTGGAAGGACTATGGCTACACCTTC.

This clonotype was recorded once. This chain connects TRBV28 to TRBJ2-3; D gene uncertain. V was cut by 8 bases and J by 0 bases, with 15 bases left in between. Per germline, CDR1 MDHEN and CDR2 SYDVKM. The CDR3 is 15 residues long. CDR3 bases: TGTGCCAGCGCCCGGCAGCGCATTAGCACAGATACGCAGTATTTT. Its translation is CASARQRISTDTQYF.

This clonotype was detected only a few times. Mismatch with germline at one junction end may stem from a read error. This rearrangement joins TRBV5-1 to TRBJ1-4; TRBD1 is a possible D gene (6 bases). The CDR3 is made up of 16 amino acids. Germline CDR1 SGHRS, CDR2 YFSETQ. Written as DNA, the CDR3 is TGCGCCGGCAGCTTGGGAAGGACAGCCGATAATGAAAAACTGTTTTTT. Its translation: CAGSLGRTADNEKLFF.

This clonotype occurred a few times. The J gene is TRBJ1-2, the V gene TRBV7-9; TRBD1 matches 8 bases. This CDR3 spans 14 amino acids. Unmatched junction bases numbered 7, after V lost 7 bases and J lost 3 bases. The germline V gene encodes CDR1 SEHNR and CDR2 FQNEAQ (reference sequence). Here the CDR3 DNA reads TGTGCCAGCACCCACGGACAGGGTCACTATGGCTACACCTTC. Translating it yields CASTHGQGHYGYTF.

The rearrangement uses TRBV5-1 and TRBJ2-3; 7 nucleotides match TRBD1. Germline loops: CDR1 SGHRS, CDR2 YFSETQ. Trimming took 5 bases from V and 3 from J; bases not matched to a gene: 3. This CDR3 region has 13 residues. The chain's CDR3 is CASRDRRTDTQYF. CDR3 in DNA: TGCGCCAGCAGGGACAGGCGAACAGATACGCAGTATTTT.

This clonotype was counted only a few times. This rearrangement joins TRBV29-1 to TRBJ2-7; TRBD2 matches 9 bases. The germline gives CDR1 SQVTM, CDR2 ANQGSEA. The CDR3 length is 18 residues. J gave up 2 bases and V 4 bases, and 18 bases lay outside the gene matches. The CDR3 DNA reads as TGCAGCGTTGGACTGGTGGATTCTTTAGCGGGAGCCACCTACGAGCAGTACTTC. This translates into CSVGLVDSLAGATYEQYF.

The V gene is TRBV7-2, the J gene TRBJ2-7; maybe TRBD1 (5 bases). The CDR3 runs to 15 residues. Germline V gene data show CDR1 as SGHTA and CDR2 as FQGNSA. The V gene lost 2 bases and the J gene lost 1 base, with 12 bases spanning the gap. The CDR3 DNA sequence: TGTGCCAGCAGCTTACCCCAGGGCATTTCCTACGAGCAGTACTTC. Translation gives CASSLPQGISYEQYF.

The rearrangement joins TRBV21-1 to TRBJ2-1. TRBV21-1 is assigned pseudogene status. The CDR3 consists of 10 residues. The CDR3 reads CASRVNEQFF. In nucleotides, the CDR3 is TGTGCCAGCAGAGTCAATGAGCAGTTCTTC.

The chain's CDR3 is CSARDPGENGYTF. Written as DNA, the CDR3 is TGCAGTGCTAGAGACCCCGGGGAGAACGGCTACACCTTC. This sequence joins TRBV20-1 and TRBJ1-2; no clear D. Germline V lookup: CDR1 DFQATT, CDR2 SNEGSKA (reference sequence). Trimming took off 0 bases at V and 8 bases at J, with 13 bases between the two ends. The CDR3 is 13 amino acids.

The chain has TRBV9 and TRBJ2-7; 7 nucleotides line up with TRBD1. Germline loops: CDR1 SGDLS, CDR2 YYNGEE. The CDR3 is 14 amino acids. V was pared by 0 bases and J by 5 bases, with 5 bases of the junction left unmatched. CDR3 coding DNA: TGTGCCAGCAGCGTAGATCAGGGGGTAAACGAGCAGTACTTC. This codes for CASSVDQGVNEQYF.

The chain is built from TRBV20-1 and TRBJ2-3; TRBD1 is a possible D gene (6 bases). This CDR3 has 11 amino acids. Germline assignment: CDR1 DFQATT and CDR2 SNEGSKA (reference sequence). CDR3 residues: CSGGQYDTQYF. The DNA of the CDR3 is TGCAGCGGCGGACAGTATGATACGCAGTATTTT.

This clonotype turned up a few times. The J gene is TRBJ2-7, the V gene TRBV13; 8 nucleotides align to TRBD1. V shed 1 base and J 3 bases; nucleotides not matched to a gene: 5. This CDR3 is 15 amino acids long. CDR1 and CDR2 (germline): PRHDT, FYEKMQ (reference sequence). The CDR3 loop is CASSLVAGGFYEQYF. The CDR3, as DNA: TGTGCCAGCAGCTTAGTTGCAGGGGGCTTCTACGAGCAGTACTTC.

This clonotype was detected a few times. The V gene is TRBV5-1, the J gene TRBJ2-7, with 10 bases aligning to TRBD1. J gave up 3 bases and V 0 bases, and 6 bases lay outside the gene matches. Germline lookup yields CDR1 SGHRS and CDR2 YFSETQ. The CDR3 is 16 amino acids. The CDR3 nucleotides read TGCGCCAGCAGCTTGGTAGAAAGGGACAGGGGCTACGAGCAGTACTTC. This translates into CASSLVERDRGYEQYF.

This clonotype was counted at least ten times. The V gene is TRBV6-2 or TRBV6-3, the J gene TRBJ2-7, with D hard to call. This CDR3 spans 11 amino acids. Trimming removed 0 bases from V and 6 bases from J, with 3 bases in between. Looked up from germline, CDR1 is MNHEY and CDR2 is SVGEGT. DNA of the CDR3: TGTGCCAGCAGTTACTCGATCGAGCAGTACTTC. Its translation is CASSYSIEQYF.

On this clonotype itself: An end of the junction differs from the germline gene, which may be a read error. CDR3 sequence reads: CASSTLDAVDEQFF. Here the CDR3 DNA reads TGTGCTAGCAGCACCCTAGACGCGGTTGATGAGCAGTTCTTC. The chain employs TRBV7-7 and TRBJ2-1; D is undetermined. CDR3 size: 14 residues. Germline-derived CDR1 and CDR2 are SSHAT and FNYEAQ (reference sequence).

CDR3 coding DNA: TGCAGTGCTAGAAGTAACAGGGGTGTCGGGGGCTACACCTTC. It codes for CSARSNRGVGGYTF. The rearrangement uses TRBV20-1 and TRBJ1-2; the match to TRBD1 covers 7 bases. Germline trimming cut 2 bases from V and 8 bases from J; bases unmatched to any gene: 11. The CDR3 is made up of 14 amino acids. Germline values: CDR1 DFQATT, CDR2 SNEGSKA (reference sequence).

This chain links TRBV19 with TRBJ2-3, with D possibly being TRBD2 (5 bases). Germline CDR1 reads LNHDA; CDR2 reads SQIVND (reference sequence). The CDR3 runs 14 residues. CDR3 DNA: TGTGCGAGCTCGAGGGCCGGTGCTCCAGATACGCAGTATTTT. Translation gives CASSRAGAPDTQYF.

A few counts support this clonotype. The genes are TRBV3-1 and TRBJ2-5; no clear D. The J call could be wrong; TRBJ2-7 is a better fit for the DNA end. The CDR3 totals 17 residues. Germline V gene data show CDR1 as LGHDT and CDR2 as YNNKEL (reference sequence). Written as DNA, the CDR3 is TGTGCCAGCAGCCAAGATCAGGTAGGAGAACGGCCTCACGAGCAGTACTTC. Translation: CASSQDQVGERPHEQYF.

The J gene is TRBJ2-1, the V gene TRBV28; TRBD2 matches at 7 bases. The CDR3 spans 12 residues. The J segment lost 11 bases and the V segment lost 7 bases, leaving 8 bases of the junction unmatched. CDR1 and CDR2 from the germline V gene are MDHEN and SYDVKM. The CDR3: CASTSSGDKQFF. Here the CDR3 DNA reads TGTGCCAGCACGTCTAGCGGTGATAAGCAGTTCTTC.

This chain links TRBV5-1 with TRBJ1-1; D is ambiguous. V lost 4 bases and J lost 1, with 17 bases in between. The germline V gene encodes CDR1 SGHRS and CDR2 YFSETQ. The CDR3 runs to 16 residues. The DNA of the CDR3 is TGCGCCAGCAGCCTGAGGACGACTACGTCGAACACTGAAGCTTTCTTT. It specifies CASSLRTTTSNTEAFF.

V and J are TRBV12-3 or TRBV12-4 and TRBJ2-3; D unclear. The CDR3 sequence is 13 residues long. V was trimmed by 1 base and J by 6 bases, leaving 8 bases between them. DNA of the CDR3: TGTGCCAGCAGTTTAGTTGGTTTCGATACGCAGTATTTT. Translating gives CASSLVGFDTQYF.

The chain uses TRBV18 and TRBJ2-3; D is perhaps TRBD2 (5 bases). Germline assignment: CDR1 KGHSH and CDR2 LQKENI. The CDR3 runs to 17 residues. With 0 bases removed from V and 2 bases from J, the gap between germline ends came to 15 bases. CDR3 bases: TGTGCCAGCTCACCACCGGTGGAACTAGGGCCCACAGATACGCAGTATTTT. The encoded protein is CASSPPVELGPTDTQYF.

This clonotype was detected a few times. The rearrangement links TRBV5-4 to TRBJ2-4; 7 bases agree with TRBD1. Looked up from germline, CDR1 is SGHNT and CDR2 is YYREEE (reference sequence). The CDR3 covers 16 residues. Trimming cost V 1 base and J 0 bases; bases outside gene matches: 4. The CDR3 DNA is TGTGCCAGCAGCTTGACAGGGGCCCTAGCCAAAAACATTCAGTACTTC. Amino acids: CASSLTGALAKNIQYF.

The chain couples TRBV15 to TRBJ1-5; D call uncertain. Germline CDR1 is LNHNV and CDR2 is YYDKDF (reference sequence). The V end lost 0 bases, the J end lost 3 bases, and 9 bases lay between the germline ends. This CDR3 comprises 15 residues. The CDR3 nucleotides read TGTGCCACCAGCAGAGATTTGGGTTACAATCAGCCCCAGCATTTT. This encodes CATSRDLGYNQPQHF.

The CDR3 sequence: CSARAPDGPEQFF. In nucleotides, the CDR3 is TGCAGTGCTAGAGCTCCGGATGGTCCTGAGCAGTTCTTC. This chain uses TRBV20-1 with TRBJ2-1; D uncertain. Per germline, CDR1 DFQATT and CDR2 SNEGSKA (reference sequence). This CDR3 spans 13 amino acids. Trimming stripped 1 base from V and 9 bases from J, with 13 bases between.

The chain links TRBV12-3 or TRBV12-4 to TRBJ1-6, with D possibly TRBD1 on 6 matching bases. Trimming removed 4 bases from V and 9 bases from J, with 16 bases in between. The CDR3 contains 15 residues. The CDR3 nucleotides are TGTGCCAGCAGTTATAGGACAGCCGTGGGTTCACCCCTCCACTTT. Its protein product is CASSYRTAVGSPLHF.

This clonotype was seen a handful of times. The genes are TRBV29-1 and TRBJ2-7, with D perhaps TRBD2 (6 bases). V lost 0 bases, J lost 4 bases, and 13 bases lay in between. The CDR3 runs to 14 residues. Germline V gene sequence: CDR1 SQVTM, CDR2 ANQGSEA. The CDR3 sequence is CSVEDIDSGYEQYF. In DNA, the CDR3 is TGCAGCGTTGAAGATATCGATAGCGGTTACGAGCAGTACTTC.

The CDR3 DNA reads TGTGCCAGCAGCCGAAAATCAGGGCGCGAGCAGTACTTC. Translation: CASSRKSGREQYF. This sequence joins TRBV3-1 and TRBJ2-5, with D possibly being TRBD1 (5 bases). The J call could be wrong; TRBJ2-7 is a better fit for the DNA end. Looked up from germline, CDR1 is LGHDT and CDR2 is YNNKEL (reference sequence). This CDR3 has 13 residues.

This clonotype was picked up a small number of times. CDR3 bases: TGTGCCAGCAGGGGTGAGATCTTAGCGGGAGGGTCTTCCTACGAGCAGTACTTC. Protein: CASRGEILAGGSSYEQYF. The genes are TRBV12-3 or TRBV12-4 and TRBJ2-7; TRBD2 aligns across 11 bases. The CDR3 runs to 18 residues. V was clipped by 6 bases and J by 1 base; unmatched bases: 14.